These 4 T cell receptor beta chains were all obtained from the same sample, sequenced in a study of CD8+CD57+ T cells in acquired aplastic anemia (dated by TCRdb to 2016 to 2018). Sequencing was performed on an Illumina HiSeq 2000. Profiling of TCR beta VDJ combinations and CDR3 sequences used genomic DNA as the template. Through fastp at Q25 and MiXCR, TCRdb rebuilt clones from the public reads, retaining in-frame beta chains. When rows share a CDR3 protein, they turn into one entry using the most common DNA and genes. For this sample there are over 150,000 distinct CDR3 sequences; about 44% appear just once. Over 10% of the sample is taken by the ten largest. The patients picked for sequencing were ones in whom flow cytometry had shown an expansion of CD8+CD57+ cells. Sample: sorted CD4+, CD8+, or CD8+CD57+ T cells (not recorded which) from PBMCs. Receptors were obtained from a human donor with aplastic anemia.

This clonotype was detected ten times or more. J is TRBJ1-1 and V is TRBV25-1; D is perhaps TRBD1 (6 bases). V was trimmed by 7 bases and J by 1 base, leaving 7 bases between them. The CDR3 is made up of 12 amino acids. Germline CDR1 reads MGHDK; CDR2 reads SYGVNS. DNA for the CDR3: TGTGCCAGCACACAGGGGAACACTGAAGCTTTCTTT. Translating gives CASTQGNTEAFF.

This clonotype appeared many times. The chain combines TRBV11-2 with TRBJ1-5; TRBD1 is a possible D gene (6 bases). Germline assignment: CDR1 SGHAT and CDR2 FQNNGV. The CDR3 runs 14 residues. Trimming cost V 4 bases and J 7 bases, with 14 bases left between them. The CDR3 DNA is TGTGCCAGCAGCTCCTCAGGGGCAAGGCAGCCCCAGCATTTT. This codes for CASSSSGARQPQHF.

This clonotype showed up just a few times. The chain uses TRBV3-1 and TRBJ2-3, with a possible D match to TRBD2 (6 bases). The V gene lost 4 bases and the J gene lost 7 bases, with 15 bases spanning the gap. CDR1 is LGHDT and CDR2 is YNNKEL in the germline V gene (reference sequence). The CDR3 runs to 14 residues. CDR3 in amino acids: CASSLAAPTNTQYF. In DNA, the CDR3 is TGTGCCAGCAGCCTAGCGGCCCCCACGAATACGCAGTATTTT.

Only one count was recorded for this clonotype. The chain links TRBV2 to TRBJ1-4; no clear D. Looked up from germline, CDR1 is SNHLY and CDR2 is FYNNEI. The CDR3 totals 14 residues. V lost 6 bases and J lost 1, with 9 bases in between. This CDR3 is CASRQVGTNEKLFF. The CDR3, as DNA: TGTGCCAGCAGGCAAGTTGGAACTAATGAAAAACTGTTTTTT.